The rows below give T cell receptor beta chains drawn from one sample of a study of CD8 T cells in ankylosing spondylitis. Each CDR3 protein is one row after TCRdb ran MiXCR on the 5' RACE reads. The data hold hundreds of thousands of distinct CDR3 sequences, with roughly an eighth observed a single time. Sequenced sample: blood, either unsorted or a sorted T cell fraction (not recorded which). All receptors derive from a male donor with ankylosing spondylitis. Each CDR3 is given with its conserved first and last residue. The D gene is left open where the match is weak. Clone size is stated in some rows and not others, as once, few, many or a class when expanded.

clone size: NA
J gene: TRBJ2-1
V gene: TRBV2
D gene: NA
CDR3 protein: CASSYLHEQFF
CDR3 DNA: TGTGCCAGCAGTTATCTGCATGAGCAGTTCTTC

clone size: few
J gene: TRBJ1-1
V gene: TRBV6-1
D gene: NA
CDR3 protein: CASATGPLNTEAFF
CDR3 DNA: TGTGCCAGCGCAACAGGGCCTTTGAACACTGAAGCTTTCTTT

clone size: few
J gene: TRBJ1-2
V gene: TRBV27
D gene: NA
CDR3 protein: CASSFSGGNGFGYTF
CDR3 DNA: TGTGCCAGCAGTTTCTCTGGGGGGAATGGATTTGGCTACACCTTC

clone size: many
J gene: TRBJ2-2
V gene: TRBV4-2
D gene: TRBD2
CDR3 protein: CASSQEPAVGSGRRNTGELFF
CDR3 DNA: TGTGCCAGCAGCCAAGAGCCCGCGGTAGGTAGCGGGAGGCGGAACACCGGGGAGCTGTTTTTT

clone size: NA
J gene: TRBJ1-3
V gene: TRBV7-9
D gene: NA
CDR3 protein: CASSLIWGNTIYF
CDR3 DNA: TGTGCCAGCAGCTTAATTTGGGGAAACACCATATATTTT

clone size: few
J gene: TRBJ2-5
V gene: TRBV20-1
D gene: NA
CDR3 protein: CSASPIRETQYF
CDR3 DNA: TGCAGTGCTAGCCCTATCAGGGAGACCCAGTACTTC

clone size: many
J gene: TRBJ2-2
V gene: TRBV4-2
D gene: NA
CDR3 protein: CASSQEIGVDTGELFF
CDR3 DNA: TGTGCCAGCAGCCAAGAAATCGGTGTAGACACCGGGGAGCTGTTTTTT

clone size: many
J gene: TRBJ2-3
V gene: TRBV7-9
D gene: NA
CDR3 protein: CASSGNADTQYF
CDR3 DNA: TGTGCCAGCAGCGGTAATGCAGATACGCAGTATTTT

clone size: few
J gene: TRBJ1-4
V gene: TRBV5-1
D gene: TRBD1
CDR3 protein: CASKVQGVNQEKLFF
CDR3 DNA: TGCGCCAGCAAGGTACAGGGGGTTAATCAGGAAAAACTGTTTTTT

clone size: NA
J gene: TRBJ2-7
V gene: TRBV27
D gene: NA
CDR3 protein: CASSHRYEQYF
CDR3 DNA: TGTGCCAGCAGTCACCGATACGAGCAGTACTTC

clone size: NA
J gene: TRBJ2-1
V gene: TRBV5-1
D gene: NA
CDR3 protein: CASSLGLDLNEQFF
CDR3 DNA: TGCGCCAGCAGCTTGGGCCTGGACCTGAATGAGCAGTTCTTC

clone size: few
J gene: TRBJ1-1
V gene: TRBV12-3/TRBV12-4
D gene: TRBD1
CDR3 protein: CASSLAGTGKAFF
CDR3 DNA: TGTGCCAGCAGTTTAGCGGGGACAGGGAAAGCTTTCTTT

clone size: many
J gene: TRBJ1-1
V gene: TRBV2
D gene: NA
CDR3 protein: CASSAETPRATEAFF
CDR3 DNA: TGTGCCAGCAGCGCCGAAACACCACGGGCCACTGAAGCTTTCTTT

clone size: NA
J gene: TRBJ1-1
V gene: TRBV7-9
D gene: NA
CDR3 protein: CASSLGSGGNTEAFF
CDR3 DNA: TGTGCCAGCAGCTTAGGTTCAGGTGGGAATACTGAAGCTTTCTTT

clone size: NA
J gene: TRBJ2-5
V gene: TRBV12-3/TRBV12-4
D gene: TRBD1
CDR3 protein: CASSFGTAGSQYF
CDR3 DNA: TGTGCCAGCAGTTTCGGGACAGCAGGGAGCCAGTACTTC

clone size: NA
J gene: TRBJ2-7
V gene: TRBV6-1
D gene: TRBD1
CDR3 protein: CASSEGPGTAYEQYF
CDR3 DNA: TGTGCCAGCAGTGAAGGCCCCGGGACAGCCTACGAGCAGTACTTC

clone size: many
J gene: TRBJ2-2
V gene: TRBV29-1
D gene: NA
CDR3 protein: CSVVFGATGELFF
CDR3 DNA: TGCAGCGTTGTTTTCGGGGCCACCGGGGAGCTGTTTTTT

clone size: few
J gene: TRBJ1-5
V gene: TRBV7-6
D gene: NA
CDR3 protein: CASSLSGVFDQPQHF
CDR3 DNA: TGTGCCAGCAGCCTATCCGGGGTTTTCGATCAGCCCCAGCATTTT

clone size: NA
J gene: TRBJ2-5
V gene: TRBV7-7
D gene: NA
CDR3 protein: CASSPPGRREETQYF
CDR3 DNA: TGTGCCAGCAGCCCGCCGGGACGGAGGGAAGAGACCCAGTACTTC

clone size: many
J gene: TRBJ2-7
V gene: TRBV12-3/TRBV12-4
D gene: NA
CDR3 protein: CASSFGSYEQYF
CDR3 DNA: TGTGCCAGCAGTTTTGGTAGCTACGAGCAGTACTTC

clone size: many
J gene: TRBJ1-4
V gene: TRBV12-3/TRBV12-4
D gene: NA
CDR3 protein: CASSLAETSFF
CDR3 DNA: TGTGCCAGCAGTTTAGCGGAGACTTCGTTTTTT

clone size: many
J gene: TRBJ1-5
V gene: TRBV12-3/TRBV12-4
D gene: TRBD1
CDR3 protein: CASSRDRDFYSNQPQHF
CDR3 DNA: TGTGCCAGCAGCCGCGACAGGGACTTTTATAGCAATCAGCCCCAGCATTTT

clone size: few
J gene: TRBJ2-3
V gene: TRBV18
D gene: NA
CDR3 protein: CASSPQAERTDTQYF
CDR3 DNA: TGTGCCAGCTCACCACAGGCGGAGCGCACAGATACGCAGTATTTT

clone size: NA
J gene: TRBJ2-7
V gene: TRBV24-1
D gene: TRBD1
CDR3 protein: CATSPDRAYEQYF
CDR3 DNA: TGTGCCACCAGTCCGGACAGGGCCTACGAGCAGTACTTC

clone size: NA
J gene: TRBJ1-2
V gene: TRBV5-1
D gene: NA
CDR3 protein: CASSSGGSTNYGYTF
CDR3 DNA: TGCGCCAGCAGCTCCGGGGGTTCGACTAACTATGGCTACACCTTC

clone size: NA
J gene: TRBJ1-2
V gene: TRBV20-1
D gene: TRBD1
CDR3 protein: CRADRGPGYTF
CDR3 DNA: TGCAGAGCCGACAGGGGACCTGGCTACACCTTC

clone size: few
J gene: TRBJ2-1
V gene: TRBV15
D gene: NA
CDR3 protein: CATRGSPYTEQFF
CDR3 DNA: TGTGCCACGAGAGGATCTCCCTATACCGAGCAGTTCTTC

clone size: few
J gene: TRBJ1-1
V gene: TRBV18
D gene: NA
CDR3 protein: CASSPVRPRDTEAFF
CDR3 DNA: TGTGCCAGCTCACCCGTGCGACCGCGGGACACTGAAGCTTTCTTT

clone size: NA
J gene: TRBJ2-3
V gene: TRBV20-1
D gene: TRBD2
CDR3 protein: CVTGTSGAGGTQYF
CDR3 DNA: TGCGTGACCGGGACTAGTGGGGCGGGGGGGACGCAGTATTTT

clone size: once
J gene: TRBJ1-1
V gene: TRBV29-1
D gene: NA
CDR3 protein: CSVGDYLPEAFF
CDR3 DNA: TGCAGCGTTGGGGATTATCTTCCGGAAGCTTTCTTT

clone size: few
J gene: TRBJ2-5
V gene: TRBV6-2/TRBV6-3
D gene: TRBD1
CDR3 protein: CASSAPDRGQETQYF
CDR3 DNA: TGTGCCAGCAGCGCCCCGGACAGGGGACAAGAGACCCAGTACTTC

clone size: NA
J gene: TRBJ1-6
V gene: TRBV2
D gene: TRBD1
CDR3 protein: CASRIDREESPLHF
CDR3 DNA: TGTGCCAGCAGGATAGACAGGGAAGAATCACCCCTCCACTTT

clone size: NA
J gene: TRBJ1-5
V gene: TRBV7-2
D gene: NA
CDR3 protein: CASSLALQEPQHF
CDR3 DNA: TGTGCCAGCAGCTTAGCCCTTCAGGAGCCCCAGCATTTT

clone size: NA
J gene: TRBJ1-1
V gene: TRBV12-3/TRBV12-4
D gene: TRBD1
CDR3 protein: CASGPGTGYTEAFF
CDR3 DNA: TGTGCCAGCGGCCCCGGGACAGGGTACACTGAAGCTTTCTTT

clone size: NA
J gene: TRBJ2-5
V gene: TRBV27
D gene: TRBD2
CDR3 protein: CASSLSPAGGTQYF
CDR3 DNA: TGTGCCAGCAGTTTATCGCCGGCGGGAGGGACCCAGTACTTC

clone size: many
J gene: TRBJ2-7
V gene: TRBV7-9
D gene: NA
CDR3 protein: CASSLSWWQEYEQYF
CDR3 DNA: TGTGCCAGCAGCTTATCTTGGTGGCAGGAGTACGAGCAGTACTTC

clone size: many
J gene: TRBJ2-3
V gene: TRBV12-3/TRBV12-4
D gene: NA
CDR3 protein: CASSFLWLPDTQYF
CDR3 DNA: TGTGCCAGCAGTTTTCTTTGGTTACCAGATACGCAGTATTTT

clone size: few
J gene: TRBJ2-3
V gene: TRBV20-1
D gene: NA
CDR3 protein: CSARDLRGADTQYF
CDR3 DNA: TGCAGTGCTAGAGATCTTAGGGGAGCAGATACGCAGTATTTT